The subject of this entry is one TCR beta chain. Antigen specificity is unknown. The record originates from a study of graft-versus-host responses after intestinal transplantation. Study as a whole: Among the recipients, transplants were multivisceral, liver-intestinal, or isolated intestinal. Uniformly, recipients were administered anti-thymocyte globulin induction with subsequent tacrolimus and steroids for approximately three years. Study results and caveats: Individuals who had graft-donor T cell macrochimerism had allografts that showed high graft-versus-host to host-versus-graft clonal ratios. Investigators detected GvH clones in recipient marrow, with some emerging earlier in ileum or blood.

The junction had 11 bases not matched to a gene; V was cut back by 5 bases and J by 5 bases. In germline, CDR1 is SGHTA, CDR2 FQGTGA. The CDR3 contains 16 residues. The data were produced by immunoSEQ multiplex PCR, yet TCRdb's version contains in-frame clones alone and is incomplete. The sample has 75,000 to 100,000 clones, roughly 88% seen once. The sequence derives from a human patient who received an intestinal transplant, so some T cells may come from the graft donor. This rearrangement joins TRBV7-3 to TRBJ1-2, with 10 nucleotides matching TRBD1. This specimen consisted of PBMCs, obtained 255 days after intestinal transplant. In nucleotides, the CDR3 is TGTGCCAGCAGCCTCGTCCCGGGACAGGGGATTTATGGCTACACCTTC. Protein: CASSLVPGQGIYGYTF.